This T cell receptor (beta chain) is drawn from a study of T-cell memory formation after mild COVID-19. One entry per CDR3 protein, called by TCRdb with MiXCR from the 5' RACE reads. The sample shows 250,000 to 350,000 distinct CDR3 sequences, around 15% of them seen only once. Comments on this clonotype: Its cognate antigen is unknown.

CDR1 is MGHRA, CDR2 YSYEKL, per germline. This CDR3 has 13 residues. V shed 1 base and J shed 4 bases, with 7 bases lying between them. The study's findings and limits: Mainly in CM and EM were contracting CD4+ clones; CD8+ were in EMRA.

This clonotype originated in a man between 18 and 29 years old who had mild COVID-19 (a few samples of this study predate the infection). Cell type and time point are not known. The chain combines TRBV4-1 with TRBJ2-5; tentatively, D is TRBD2 (5 bases). Sequencing was done on a sample of PBMCs or a T cell subset sorted from them (not recorded which). The CDR3 here is CASSQAAGETQYF. In nucleotides, the CDR3 is TGCGCCAGCAGCCAAGCGGCGGGAGAGACCCAGTACTTC.